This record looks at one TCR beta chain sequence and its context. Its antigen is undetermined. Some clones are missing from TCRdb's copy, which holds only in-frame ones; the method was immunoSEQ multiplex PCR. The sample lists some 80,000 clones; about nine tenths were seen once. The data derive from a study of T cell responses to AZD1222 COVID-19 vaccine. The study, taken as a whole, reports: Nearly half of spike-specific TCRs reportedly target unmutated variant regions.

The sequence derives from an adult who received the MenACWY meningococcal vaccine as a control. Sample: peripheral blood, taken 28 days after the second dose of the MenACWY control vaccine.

The CDR3 sequence: CASSLTGDFNYGYTF. The DNA for the CDR3 is TGTGCCAGCAGCTTGACAGGGGACTTTAACTATGGCTACACCTTC. The genes are TRBV13 and TRBJ1-2; 8 bases agree with TRBD1. Germline lookup yields CDR1 PRHDT and CDR2 FYEKMQ (reference sequence). This CDR3 contains 15 residues. With V trimmed by 3 bases and J by 1 base, 4 bases remained unmatched.